This T cell receptor beta chain was sequenced for a study of T cell responses to AZD1222 COVID-19 vaccine. Only in-frame clones appear in the TCRdb table, and some are missing; sequencing was by immunoSEQ multiplex PCR. Seen here are roughly 130,000 clones, 70% to 90% observed once, and the top ten hold around 10%. The germline V and J ends were trimmed by 7 bases and 0 bases, with 12 bases remaining between them. The CDR3 runs 15 residues. Germline lookup yields CDR1 SNHLY and CDR2 FYNNEI. This clone was seen just once. This specimen was peripheral blood, taken on day 0 of AZD1222 vaccination. This TCR came from an adult in good health. This rearrangement joins TRBV2 to TRBJ1-4; no definite D call. The CDR3 sequence is CASTAYSATNEKLFF. In DNA form, the CDR3 reads TGTGCCAGCACCGCCTACAGTGCAACTAATGAAAAACTGTTTTTT.